This TCR beta chain comes out of a study of Ad26.COV2.S vaccination and SARS-CoV-2 variants. Overall study: Donor got 5x10^10 or 1x10^11 viral particles of Ad26.COV2.S.

Sequencing used immunoSEQ multiplex PCR; TCRdb keeps in-frame clones, though not all of them. The table lists 300,000 to 350,000 clones, roughly 90% of them singletons. J lost 4 bases, V lost 3 bases, and 14 bases had no gene match. The CDR3 length is 17 residues. Germline loops: CDR1 LNHDA, CDR2 SQIVND (reference sequence). The treatment was: about 20 received Ad26.COV2.S at low or high dose, single or two shots; several received placebo; per-sample allocation not given. Specimen acquisition occurred on day 63 following the initial vaccine or placebo injection. An adult of 18-55 years in Boston served as donor. Points from the study as a whole: Placebo recipients trailed vaccine recipients in spike-specific TCR breadth. Substantial response breadth was reportedly seen for spike-specific CD8+ and CD4+ T cells after vaccination.

Concerning this clone: Its antigen is unidentified.

The source was peripheral blood, collected in a trial of Ad26.COV2.S vaccine versus placebo. The genes are TRBV19 and TRBJ1-1; 7 nucleotides agree with TRBD1. This clonotype was sampled from a person between 18 and 59 years old who received the Ad26.COV2.S COVID-19 vaccine or a placebo. In DNA form, the CDR3 reads TGTGCCAGTAGTATCGTGCGGGGAGGGGGCGCGATCACTGAAGCTTTCTTT. Protein product: CASSIVRGGGAITEAFF.